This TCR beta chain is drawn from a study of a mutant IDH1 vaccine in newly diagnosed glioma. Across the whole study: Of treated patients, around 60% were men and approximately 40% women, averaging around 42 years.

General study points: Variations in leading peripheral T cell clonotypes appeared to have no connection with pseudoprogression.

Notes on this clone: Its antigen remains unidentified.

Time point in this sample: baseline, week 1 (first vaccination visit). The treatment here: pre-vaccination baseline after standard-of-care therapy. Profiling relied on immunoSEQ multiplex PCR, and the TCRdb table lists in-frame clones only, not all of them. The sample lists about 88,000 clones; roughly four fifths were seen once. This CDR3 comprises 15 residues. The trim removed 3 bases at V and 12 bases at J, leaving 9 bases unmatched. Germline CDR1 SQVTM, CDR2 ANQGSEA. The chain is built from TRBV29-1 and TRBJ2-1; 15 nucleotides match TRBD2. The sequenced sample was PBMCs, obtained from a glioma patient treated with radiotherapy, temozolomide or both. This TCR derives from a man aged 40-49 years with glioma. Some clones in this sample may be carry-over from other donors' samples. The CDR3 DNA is TGCAGCGTTGATAACGGACTAGCGGGGGGGCCTCGGCAGTTCTTC. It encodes CSVDNGLAGGPRQFF.